The clone carrying this T cell receptor beta chain was counted at least ten times. V lost 1 base to trimming and J lost 2 bases, with 7 bases between them. The CDR3 has 14 amino acids. The germline V gene encodes CDR1 SEHNR and CDR2 FQNEAQ (reference sequence). With a J-beta primer mix and a sample-barcoded 5' primer, a second PCR ran about 7 to 12 cycles. TCRdb reanalysed the 5' RACE reads using MiXCR and keeps one entry per CDR3 protein. The data hold more than 1,000,000 distinct CDR3 sequences, with about 23% observed a single time. Each donor gave 9.5 to 10 milliliters of peripheral blood. The data were obtained in a study of blood T cells in healthy people across ages. This same sample was also part of a study on T cells of mothers and their children. This second report adds: It was observed that no persistent microchimeric T cell clones could be detected.

The V call is TRBV7-9, the J call TRBJ2-3; tentatively, D is TRBD2 (6 bases). This clonotype was sampled from a girl aged 2 to 9 in good health. Sequencing was done on a sample of blood. The CDR3 loop reads CASSLGGVTDTQYF. CDR3 DNA: TGTGCCAGCAGCTTAGGCGGGGTCACAGATACGCAGTATTTT.